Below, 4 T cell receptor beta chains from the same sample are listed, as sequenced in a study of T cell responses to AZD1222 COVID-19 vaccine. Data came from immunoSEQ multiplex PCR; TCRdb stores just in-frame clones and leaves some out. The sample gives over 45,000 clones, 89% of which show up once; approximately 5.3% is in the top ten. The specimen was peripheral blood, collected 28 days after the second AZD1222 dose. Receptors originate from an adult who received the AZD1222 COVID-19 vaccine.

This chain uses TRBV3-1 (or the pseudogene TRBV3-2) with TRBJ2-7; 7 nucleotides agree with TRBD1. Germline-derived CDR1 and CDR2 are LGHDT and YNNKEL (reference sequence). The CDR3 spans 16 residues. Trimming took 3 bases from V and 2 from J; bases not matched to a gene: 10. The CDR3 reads CASSHSTGTEAYEQYF. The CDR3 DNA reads TGTGCCAGCAGCCATTCCACCGGGACAGAGGCCTACGAGCAGTACTTC.

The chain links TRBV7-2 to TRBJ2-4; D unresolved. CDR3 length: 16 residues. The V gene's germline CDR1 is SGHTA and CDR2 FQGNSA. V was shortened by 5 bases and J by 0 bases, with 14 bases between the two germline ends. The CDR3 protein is CASSPGPPLAKNIQYF. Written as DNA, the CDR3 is TGTGCCAGCAGCCCCGGACCTCCCCTAGCCAAAAACATTCAGTACTTC. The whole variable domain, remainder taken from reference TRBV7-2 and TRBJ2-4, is GAGVSQSPSNKVTEKGKDVELRCDPISGHTALYWYRQSLGQGLEFLIYFQGNSAPDKSGLPSDRFSAERTGGSVSTLTIQRTQQEDSAVYLCASSPGPPLAKNIQYFGAGTRLSVL.

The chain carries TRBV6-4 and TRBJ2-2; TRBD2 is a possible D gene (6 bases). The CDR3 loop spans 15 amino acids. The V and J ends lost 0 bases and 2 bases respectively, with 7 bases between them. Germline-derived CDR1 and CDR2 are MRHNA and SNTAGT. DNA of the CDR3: TGTGCCAGCAGTGACTCTAGCGGCAACACCGGGGAGCTGTTTTTT. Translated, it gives CASSDSSGNTGELFF.

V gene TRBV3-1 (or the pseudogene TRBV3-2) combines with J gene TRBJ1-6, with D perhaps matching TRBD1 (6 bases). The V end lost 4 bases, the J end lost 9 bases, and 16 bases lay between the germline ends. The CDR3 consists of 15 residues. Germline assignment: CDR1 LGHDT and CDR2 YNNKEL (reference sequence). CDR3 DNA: TGTGCCAGCAGCCTCTACAGGGAGAGGGTTTCACCCCTCCACTTT. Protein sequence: CASSLYRERVSPLHF.